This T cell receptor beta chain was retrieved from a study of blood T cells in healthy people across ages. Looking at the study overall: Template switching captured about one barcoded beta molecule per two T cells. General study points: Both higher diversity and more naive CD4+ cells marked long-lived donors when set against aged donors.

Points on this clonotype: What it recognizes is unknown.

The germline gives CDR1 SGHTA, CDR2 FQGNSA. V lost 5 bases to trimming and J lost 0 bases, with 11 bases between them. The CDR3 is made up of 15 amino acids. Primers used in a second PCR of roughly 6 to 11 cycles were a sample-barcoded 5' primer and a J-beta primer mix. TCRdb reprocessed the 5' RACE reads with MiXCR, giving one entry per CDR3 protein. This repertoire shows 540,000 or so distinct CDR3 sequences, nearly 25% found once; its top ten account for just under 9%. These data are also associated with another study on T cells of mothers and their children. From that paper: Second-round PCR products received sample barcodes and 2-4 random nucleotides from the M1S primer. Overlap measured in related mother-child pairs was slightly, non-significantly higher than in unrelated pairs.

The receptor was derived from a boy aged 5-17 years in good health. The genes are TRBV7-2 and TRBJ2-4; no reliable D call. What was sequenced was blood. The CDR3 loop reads CASSPLGLAKNIQYF. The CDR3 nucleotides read TGTGCCAGCAGCCCATTAGGTCTAGCCAAAAACATTCAGTACTTC.